This T cell receptor (beta chain) stems from a study of graft-versus-host responses after intestinal transplantation. Study-wide context: Grafts were multivisceral, liver-intestinal, or isolated intestinal. Induction with anti-thymocyte globulin, then tacrolimus and steroids for roughly 3 years, was given to all recipients. The study, taken as a whole, reports: Early after transplant, HvG declines were associated with peak levels of circulating GvH clones. There were GvH clones found in recipient marrow, and some of them appeared first in ileum or blood.

On this clone: What it binds is not known.

V lost 0 bases and J 5 bases, leaving 13 bases between the germline ends. CDR1 and CDR2 from the germline V gene are MNHNS and SASEGT. This CDR3 has 15 amino acids. Measured with immunoSEQ multiplex PCR; TCRdb has only the in-frame clones, and not every one. The sample has 98,000 or so clones; about 88% are singletons. The chain carries TRBV6-1 and TRBJ2-5, with D uncertain. Here the sequenced sample was unstimulated CD4+ T cells sorted from spleen or lymph node cells, taken before intestinal transplant. The clonotype comes from a human donor who received an intestinal transplant. The CDR3 DNA reads TGTGCCAGCAGTGAAGCCTCCGTGTTTCGGGAGACCCAGTACTTC. This translates into CASSEASVFRETQYF.